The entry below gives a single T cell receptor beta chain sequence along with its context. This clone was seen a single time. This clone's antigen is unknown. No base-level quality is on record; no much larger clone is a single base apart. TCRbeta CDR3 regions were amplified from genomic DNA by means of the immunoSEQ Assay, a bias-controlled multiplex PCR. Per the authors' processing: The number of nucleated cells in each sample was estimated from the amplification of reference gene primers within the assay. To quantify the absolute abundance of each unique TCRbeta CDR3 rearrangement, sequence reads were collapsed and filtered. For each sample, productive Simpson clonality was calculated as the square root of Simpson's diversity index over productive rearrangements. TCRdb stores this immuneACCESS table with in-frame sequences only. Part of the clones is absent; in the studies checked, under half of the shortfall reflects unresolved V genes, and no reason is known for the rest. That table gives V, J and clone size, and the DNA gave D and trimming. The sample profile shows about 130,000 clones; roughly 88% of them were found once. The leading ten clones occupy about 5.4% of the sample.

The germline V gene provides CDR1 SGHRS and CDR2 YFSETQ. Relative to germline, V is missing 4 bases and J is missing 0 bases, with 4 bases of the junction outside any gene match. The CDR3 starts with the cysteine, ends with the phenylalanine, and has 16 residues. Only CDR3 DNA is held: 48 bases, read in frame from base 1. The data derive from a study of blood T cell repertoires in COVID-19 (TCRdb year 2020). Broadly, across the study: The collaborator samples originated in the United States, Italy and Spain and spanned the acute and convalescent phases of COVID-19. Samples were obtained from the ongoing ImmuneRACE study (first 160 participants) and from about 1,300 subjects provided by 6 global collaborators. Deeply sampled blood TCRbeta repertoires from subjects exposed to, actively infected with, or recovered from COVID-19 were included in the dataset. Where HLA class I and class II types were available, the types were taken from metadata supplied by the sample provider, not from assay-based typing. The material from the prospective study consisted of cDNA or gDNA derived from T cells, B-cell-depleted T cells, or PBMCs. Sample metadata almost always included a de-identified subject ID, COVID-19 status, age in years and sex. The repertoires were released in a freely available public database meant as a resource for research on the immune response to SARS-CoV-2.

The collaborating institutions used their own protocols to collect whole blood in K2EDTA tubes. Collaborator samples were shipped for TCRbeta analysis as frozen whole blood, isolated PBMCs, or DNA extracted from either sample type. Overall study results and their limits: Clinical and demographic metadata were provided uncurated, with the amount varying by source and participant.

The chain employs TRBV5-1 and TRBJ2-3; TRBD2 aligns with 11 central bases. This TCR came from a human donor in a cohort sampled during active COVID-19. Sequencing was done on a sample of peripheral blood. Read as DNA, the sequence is TGCGCCAGCAGCCTAGGGACTAGCGGAAGCACAGATACGCAGTATTTT. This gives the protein CASSLGTSGSTDTQYF.